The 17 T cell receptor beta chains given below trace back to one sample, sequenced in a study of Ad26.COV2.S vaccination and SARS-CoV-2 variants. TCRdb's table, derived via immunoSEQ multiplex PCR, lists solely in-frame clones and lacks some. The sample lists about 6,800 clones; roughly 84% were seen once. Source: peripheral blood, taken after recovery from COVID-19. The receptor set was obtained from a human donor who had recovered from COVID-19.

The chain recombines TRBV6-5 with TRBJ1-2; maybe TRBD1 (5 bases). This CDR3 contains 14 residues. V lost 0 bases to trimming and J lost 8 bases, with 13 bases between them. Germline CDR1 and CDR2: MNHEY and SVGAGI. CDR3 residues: CASSYSGPMYGYTF. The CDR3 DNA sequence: TGTGCCAGCAGTTACTCGGGACCGATGTACGGCTACACCTTC.

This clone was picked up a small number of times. CDR3 nucleotides: TGTGCCAGTAGTATGACAGCTAACTATGGCTACACCTTC. Protein sequence: CASSMTANYGYTF. This chain uses TRBV19 with TRBJ1-2, with D perhaps matching TRBD1 (5 bases). Germline CDR1 reads LNHDA; CDR2 reads SQIVND (reference sequence). The V and J ends lost 3 bases and 0 bases respectively, with 5 bases between them. This CDR3 is built from 13 residues.

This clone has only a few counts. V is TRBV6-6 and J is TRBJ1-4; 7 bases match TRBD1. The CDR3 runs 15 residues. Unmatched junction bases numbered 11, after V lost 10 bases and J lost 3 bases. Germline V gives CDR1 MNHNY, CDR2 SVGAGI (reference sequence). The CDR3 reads CATYDEGAANEKLFF. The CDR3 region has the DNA TGTGCCACCTACGACGAGGGGGCGGCTAATGAAAAACTGTTTTTT.

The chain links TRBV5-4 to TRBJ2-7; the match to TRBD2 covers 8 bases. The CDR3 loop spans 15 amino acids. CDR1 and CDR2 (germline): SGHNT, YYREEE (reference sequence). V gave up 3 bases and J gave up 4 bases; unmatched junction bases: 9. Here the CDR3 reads CASSWARGGFYEQYF. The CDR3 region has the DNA TGTGCCAGCAGCTGGGCTCGGGGGGGTTTTTACGAGCAGTACTTC.

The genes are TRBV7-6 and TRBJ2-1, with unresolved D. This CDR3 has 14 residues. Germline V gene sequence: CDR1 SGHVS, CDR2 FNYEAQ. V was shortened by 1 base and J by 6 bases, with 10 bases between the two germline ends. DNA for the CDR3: TGTGCCAGCAGCTTAGACCACATAGGCAATGAGCAGTTCTTC. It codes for CASSLDHIGNEQFF.

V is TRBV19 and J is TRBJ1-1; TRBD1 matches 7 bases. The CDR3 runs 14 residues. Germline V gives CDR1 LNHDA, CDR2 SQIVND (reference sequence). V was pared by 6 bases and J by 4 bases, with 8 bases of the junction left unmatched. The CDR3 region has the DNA TGTGCCAGTAGCCCGACACAGGGGAGCACTGAAGCTTTCTTT. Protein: CASSPTQGSTEAFF.

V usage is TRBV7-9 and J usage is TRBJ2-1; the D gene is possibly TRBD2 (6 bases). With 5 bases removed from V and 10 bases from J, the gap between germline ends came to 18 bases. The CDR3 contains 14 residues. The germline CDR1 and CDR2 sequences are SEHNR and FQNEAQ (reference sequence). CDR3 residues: CASSPARGSPEQFF. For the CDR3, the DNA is TGTGCCAGCAGCCCCGCGCGGGGCAGCCCCGAGCAGTTCTTC.

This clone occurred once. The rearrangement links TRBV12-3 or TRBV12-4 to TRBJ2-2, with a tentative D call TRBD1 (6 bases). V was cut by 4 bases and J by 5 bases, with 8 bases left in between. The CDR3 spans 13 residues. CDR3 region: CASSSQGTGELFF. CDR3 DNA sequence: TGTGCCAGCAGTTCCCAGGGGACCGGGGAGCTGTTTTTT.

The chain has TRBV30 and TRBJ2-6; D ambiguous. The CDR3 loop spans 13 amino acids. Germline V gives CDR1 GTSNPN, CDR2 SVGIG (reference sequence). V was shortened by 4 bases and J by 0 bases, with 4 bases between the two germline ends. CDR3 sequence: CAWTTSGANVLTF. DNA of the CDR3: TGTGCCTGGACCACCTCTGGGGCCAACGTCCTGACTTTC.

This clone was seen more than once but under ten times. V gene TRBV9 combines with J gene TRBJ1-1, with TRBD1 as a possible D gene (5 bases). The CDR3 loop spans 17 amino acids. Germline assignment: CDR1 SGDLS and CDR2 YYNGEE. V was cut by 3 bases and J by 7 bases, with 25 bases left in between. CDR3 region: CASSEGRKRVNRGEAFF. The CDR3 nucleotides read TGTGCCAGCAGCGAGGGGCGTAAAAGGGTAAATCGGGGTGAAGCTTTCTTT.

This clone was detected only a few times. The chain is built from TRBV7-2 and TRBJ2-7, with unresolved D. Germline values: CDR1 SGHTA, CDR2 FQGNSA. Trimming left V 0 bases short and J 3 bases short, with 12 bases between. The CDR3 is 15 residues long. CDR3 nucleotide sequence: TGTGCCAGCAGCTTAGCGAAAAACCCCATCTACGAGCAGTACTTC. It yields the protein CASSLAKNPIYEQYF.

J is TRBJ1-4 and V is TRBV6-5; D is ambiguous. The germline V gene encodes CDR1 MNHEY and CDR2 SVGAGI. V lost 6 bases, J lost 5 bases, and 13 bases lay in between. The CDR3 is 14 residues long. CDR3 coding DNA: TGTGCCAGCAGCAAGACGGGCGTAAATGAAAAACTGTTTTTT. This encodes CASSKTGVNEKLFF.

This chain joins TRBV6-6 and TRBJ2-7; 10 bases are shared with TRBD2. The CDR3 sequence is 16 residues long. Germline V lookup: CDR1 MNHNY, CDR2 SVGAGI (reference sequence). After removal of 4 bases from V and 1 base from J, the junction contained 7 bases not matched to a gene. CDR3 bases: TGTGCCAGCAGTTCTAGCGGGGGCCGGGGTTCCTACGAGCAGTACTTC. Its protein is CASSSSGGRGSYEQYF.

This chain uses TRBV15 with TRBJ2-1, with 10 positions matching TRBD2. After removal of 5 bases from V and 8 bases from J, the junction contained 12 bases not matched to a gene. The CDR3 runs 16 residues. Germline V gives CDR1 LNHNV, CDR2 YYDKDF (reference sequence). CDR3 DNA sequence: TGTGCCACCAGCGACCCCCAGCGGGGGGGCAGAGATGAGCAGTTCTTC. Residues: CATSDPQRGGRDEQFF.

The CDR3 region is CASSLNKDNSPLHF. The CDR3 nucleotides are TGTGCCAGCAGCTTAAATAAGGATAATTCACCCCTCCACTTT. The genes are TRBV7-8 and TRBJ1-6, with D uncertain. Germline CDR1 SGHVS, CDR2 FQNEAQ. The V and J ends lost 2 bases and 5 bases respectively, with 7 bases between them. The CDR3 consists of 14 residues.

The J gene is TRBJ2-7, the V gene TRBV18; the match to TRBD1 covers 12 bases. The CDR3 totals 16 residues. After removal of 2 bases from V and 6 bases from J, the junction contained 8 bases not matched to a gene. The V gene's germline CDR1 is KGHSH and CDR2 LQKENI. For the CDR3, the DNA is TGTGCCAGCTCACCAACCTCGGGACAGGGGGCGGGCGAGCAGTACTTC. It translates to CASSPTSGQGAGEQYF. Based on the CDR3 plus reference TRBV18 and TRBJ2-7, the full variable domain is NAGVMQNPRHLVRRRGQEARLRCSPMKGHSHVYWYRQLPEEGLKFMVYLQKENIIDESGMPKERFSAEFPKEGPSILRIQQVVRGDSAAYFCASSPTSGQGAGEQYFGPGTRLTVT.

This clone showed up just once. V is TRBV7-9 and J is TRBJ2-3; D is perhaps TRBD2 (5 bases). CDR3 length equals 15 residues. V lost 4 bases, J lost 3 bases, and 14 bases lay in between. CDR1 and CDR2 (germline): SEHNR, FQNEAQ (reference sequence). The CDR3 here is CASSSIGGATDTQYF. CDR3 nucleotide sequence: TGTGCCAGCAGCTCGATTGGAGGAGCGACAGATACGCAGTATTTT.